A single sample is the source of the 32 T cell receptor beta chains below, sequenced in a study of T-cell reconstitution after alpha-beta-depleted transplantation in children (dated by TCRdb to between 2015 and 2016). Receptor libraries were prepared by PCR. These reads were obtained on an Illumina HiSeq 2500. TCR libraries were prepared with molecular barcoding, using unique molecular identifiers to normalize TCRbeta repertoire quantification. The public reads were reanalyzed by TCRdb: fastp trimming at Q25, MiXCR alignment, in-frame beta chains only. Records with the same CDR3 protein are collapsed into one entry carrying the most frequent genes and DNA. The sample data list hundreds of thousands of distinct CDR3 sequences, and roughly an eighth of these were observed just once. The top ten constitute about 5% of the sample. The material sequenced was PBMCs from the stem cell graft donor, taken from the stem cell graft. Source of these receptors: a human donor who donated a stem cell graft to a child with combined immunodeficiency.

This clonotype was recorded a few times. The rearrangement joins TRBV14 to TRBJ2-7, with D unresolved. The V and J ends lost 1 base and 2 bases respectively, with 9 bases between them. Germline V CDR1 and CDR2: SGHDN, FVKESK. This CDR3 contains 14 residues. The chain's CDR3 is CASSQVRQTYEQYF. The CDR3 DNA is TGTGCCAGCAGCCAAGTGAGGCAGACCTACGAGCAGTACTTC.

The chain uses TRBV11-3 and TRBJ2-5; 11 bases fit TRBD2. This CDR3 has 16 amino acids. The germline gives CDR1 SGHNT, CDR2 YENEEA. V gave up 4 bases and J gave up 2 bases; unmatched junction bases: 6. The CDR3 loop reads CASSSRTSGLQETQYF. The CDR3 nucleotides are TGTGCCAGCAGCTCTAGGACTAGCGGGTTACAAGAGACCCAGTACTTC.

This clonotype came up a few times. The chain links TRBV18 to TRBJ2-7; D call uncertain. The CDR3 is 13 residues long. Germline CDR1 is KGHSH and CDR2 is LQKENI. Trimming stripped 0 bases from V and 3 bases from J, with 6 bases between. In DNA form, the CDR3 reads TGTGCCAGCTCACCACCCGACCGCTACGAGCAGTACTTC. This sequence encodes CASSPPDRYEQYF.

CDR3 loop: CASRPSGAVETQYF. The CDR3 coding sequence is TGTGCCAGCAGACCCTCGGGGGCGGTGGAGACCCAGTACTTC. The V and J genes are TRBV28 and TRBJ2-5; D may correspond to TRBD1 or TRBD2 (6 bases each). The CDR3 covers 14 residues. The V gene lost 6 bases and the J gene lost 5 bases, with 16 bases spanning the gap. The germline gives CDR1 MDHEN, CDR2 SYDVKM.

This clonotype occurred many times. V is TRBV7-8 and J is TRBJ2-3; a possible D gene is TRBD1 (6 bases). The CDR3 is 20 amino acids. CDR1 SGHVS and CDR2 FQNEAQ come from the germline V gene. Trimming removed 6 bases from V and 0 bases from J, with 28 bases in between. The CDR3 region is CASRTDDRDTSFSSTDTQYF. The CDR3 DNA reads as TGTGCCAGCAGAACCGACGACCGGGACACCTCTTTCTCTAGCACAGATACGCAGTATTTT.

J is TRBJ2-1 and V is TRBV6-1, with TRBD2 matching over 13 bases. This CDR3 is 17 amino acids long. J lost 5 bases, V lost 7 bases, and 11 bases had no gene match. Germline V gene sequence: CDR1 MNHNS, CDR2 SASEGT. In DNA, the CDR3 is TGTGCCAGCACTCGCGCCGGACTAGCGGGAGCCGACAATGAGCAGTTCTTC. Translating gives CASTRAGLAGADNEQFF.

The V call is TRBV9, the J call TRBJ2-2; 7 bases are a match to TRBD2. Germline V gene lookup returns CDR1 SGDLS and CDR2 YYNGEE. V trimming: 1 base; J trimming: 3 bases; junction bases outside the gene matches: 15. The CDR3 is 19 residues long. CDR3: CASSVLSGTFPRDTGELFF. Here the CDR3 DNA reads TGTGCCAGCAGCGTACTGAGCGGGACCTTCCCGCGGGACACCGGGGAGCTGTTTTTT.

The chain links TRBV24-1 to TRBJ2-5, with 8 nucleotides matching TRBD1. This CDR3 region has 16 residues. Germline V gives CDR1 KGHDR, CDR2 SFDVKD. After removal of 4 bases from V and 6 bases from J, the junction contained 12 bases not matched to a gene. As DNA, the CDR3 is TGTGCCACCAGTGACCCCCGTGGACAGGGCCCACAGACCCAGTACTTC. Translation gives CATSDPRGQGPQTQYF.

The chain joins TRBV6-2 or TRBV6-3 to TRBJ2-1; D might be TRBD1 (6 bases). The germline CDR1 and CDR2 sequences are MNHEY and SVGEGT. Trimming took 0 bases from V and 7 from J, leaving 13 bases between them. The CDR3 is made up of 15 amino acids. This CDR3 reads CASSYSDHRVNEQFF. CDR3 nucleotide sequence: TGTGCCAGCAGTTACTCCGACCACAGGGTAAATGAGCAGTTCTTC.

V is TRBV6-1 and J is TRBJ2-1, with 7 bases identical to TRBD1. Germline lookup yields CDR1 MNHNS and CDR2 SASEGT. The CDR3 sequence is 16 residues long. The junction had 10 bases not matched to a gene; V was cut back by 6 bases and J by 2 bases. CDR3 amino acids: CASSLTGTDAYNEQFF. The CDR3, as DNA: TGTGCCAGCAGCCTAACCGGGACAGATGCCTACAATGAGCAGTTCTTC.

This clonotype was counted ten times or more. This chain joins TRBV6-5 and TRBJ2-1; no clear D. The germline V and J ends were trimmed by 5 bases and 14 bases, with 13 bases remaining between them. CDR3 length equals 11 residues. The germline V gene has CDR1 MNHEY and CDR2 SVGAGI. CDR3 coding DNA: TGTGCCAGCAGTGCCGGGCCCCGGGAGTTCTTC. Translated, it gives CASSAGPREFF.

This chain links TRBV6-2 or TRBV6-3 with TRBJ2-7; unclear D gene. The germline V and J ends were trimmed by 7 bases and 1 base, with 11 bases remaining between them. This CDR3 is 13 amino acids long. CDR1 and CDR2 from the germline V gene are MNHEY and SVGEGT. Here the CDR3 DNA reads TGTGCCAGCACGGGCATCTTGTCCTACGAGCAGTACTTC. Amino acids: CASTGILSYEQYF.

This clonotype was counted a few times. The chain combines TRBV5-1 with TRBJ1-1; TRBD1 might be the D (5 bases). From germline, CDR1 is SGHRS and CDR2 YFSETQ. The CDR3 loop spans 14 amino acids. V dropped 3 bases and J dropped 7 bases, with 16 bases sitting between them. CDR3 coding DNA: TGCGCCAGCAGCTCAGGGTACGGTTACGGTGAAGCTTTCTTT. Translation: CASSSGYGYGEAFF.

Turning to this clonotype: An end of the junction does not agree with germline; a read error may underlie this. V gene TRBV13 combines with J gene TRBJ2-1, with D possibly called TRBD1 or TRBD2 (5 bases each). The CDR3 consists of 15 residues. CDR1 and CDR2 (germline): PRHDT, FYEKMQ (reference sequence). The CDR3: CASSKRGRWLGELFF. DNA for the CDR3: TGTGCCAGCAGCAAAAGAGGACGGTGGTTGGGGGAGCTGTTCTTC. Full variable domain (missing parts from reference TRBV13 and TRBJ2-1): AAGVIQSPRHLIKEKRETATLKCYPIPRHDTVYWYQQGPGQDPQFLISFYEKMQSDKGSIPDRFSAQQFSDYHSELNMSSLELGDSALYFCASSKRGRWLGELFFGPGTRLTVL.

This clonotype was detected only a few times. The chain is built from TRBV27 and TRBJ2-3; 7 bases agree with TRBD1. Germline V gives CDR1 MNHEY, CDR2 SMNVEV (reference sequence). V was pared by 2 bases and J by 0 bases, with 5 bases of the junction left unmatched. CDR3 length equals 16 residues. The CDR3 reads CASSLVGQASTDTQYF. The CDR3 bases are TGTGCCAGCAGTTTAGTAGGACAGGCTAGCACAGATACGCAGTATTTT.

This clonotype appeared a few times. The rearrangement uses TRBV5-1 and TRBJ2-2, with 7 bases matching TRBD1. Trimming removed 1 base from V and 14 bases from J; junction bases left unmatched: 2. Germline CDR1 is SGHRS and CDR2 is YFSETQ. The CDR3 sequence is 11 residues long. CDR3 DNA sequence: TGCGCCAGCAGCTTGACAGGGGTTCTGTTTTTT. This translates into CASSLTGVLFF.

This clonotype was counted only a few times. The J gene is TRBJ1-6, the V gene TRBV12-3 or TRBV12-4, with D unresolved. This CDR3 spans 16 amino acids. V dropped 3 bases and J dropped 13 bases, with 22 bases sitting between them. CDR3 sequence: CASSFYPFSSAGPLHF. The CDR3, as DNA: TGTGCCAGCAGTTTCTACCCCTTTTCTTCAGCAGGCCCCCTCCACTTT.

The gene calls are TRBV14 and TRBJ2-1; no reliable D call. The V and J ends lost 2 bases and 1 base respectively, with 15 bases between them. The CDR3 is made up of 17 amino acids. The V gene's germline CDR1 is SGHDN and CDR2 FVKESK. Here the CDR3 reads CASSQLRHPRSYNEQFF. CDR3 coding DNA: TGTGCCAGCAGCCAATTGCGGCACCCTCGATCCTACAATGAGCAGTTCTTC.

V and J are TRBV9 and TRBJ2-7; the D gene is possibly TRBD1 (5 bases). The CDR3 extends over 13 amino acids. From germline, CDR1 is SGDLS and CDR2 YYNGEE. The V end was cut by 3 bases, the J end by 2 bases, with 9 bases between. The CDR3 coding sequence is TGTGCCAGCAGCGCTGTAGGGGCCTACGAGCAGTACTTC. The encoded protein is CASSAVGAYEQYF.

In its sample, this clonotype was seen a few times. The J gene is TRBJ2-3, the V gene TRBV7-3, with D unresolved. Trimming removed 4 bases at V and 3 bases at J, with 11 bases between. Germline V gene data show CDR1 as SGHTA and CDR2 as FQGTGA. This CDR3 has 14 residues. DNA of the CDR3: TGTGCCAGCAGCTCCGTAGGGAATACAGATACGCAGTATTTT. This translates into CASSSVGNTDTQYF.

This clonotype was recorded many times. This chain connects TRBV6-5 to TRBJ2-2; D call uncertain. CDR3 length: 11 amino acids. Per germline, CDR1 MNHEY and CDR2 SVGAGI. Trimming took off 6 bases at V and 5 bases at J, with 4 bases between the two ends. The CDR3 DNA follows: TGTGCCAGCAGCTCTACCGGGGAGCTGTTTTTT. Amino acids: CASSSTGELFF.

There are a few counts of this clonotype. Here the CDR3 DNA reads TGCGCCAGCAGCATATCAAGAGGTTCCGAGACCCAGTACTTC. It is translated as CASSISRGSETQYF. The chain employs TRBV5-1 and TRBJ2-5; D is uncertain. The CDR3 is 14 residues long. Germline V gives CDR1 SGHRS, CDR2 YFSETQ. V was pared by 4 bases and J by 5 bases, with 15 bases between.

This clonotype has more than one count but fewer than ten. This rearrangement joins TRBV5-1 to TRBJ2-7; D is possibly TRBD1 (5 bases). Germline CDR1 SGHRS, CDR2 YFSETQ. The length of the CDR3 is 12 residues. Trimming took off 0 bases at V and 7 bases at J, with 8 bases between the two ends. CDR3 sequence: CASSLAGREQYF. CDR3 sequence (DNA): TGCGCCAGCAGCTTGGCAGGGCGTGAGCAGTACTTC. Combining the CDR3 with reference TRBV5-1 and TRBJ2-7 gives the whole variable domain KAGVTQTPRYLIKTRGQQVTLSCSPISGHRSVSWYQQTPGQGLQFLFEYFSETQRNKGNFPGRFSGRQFSNSRSEMNVSTLELGDSALYLCASSLAGREQYFGPGTRLTVT.

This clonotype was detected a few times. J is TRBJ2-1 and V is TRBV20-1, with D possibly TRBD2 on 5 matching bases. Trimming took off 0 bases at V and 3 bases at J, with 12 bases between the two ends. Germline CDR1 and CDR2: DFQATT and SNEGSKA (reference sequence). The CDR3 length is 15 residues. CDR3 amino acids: CSARESRADYNEQFF. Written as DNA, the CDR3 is TGCAGTGCTAGAGAGTCCCGAGCGGACTACAATGAGCAGTTCTTC.

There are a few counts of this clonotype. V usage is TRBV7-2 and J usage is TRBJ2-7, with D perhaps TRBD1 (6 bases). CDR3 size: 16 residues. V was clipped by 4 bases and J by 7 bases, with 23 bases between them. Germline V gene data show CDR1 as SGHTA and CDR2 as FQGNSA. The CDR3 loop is CASSSNPVLGAGEQYF. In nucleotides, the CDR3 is TGTGCCAGCAGCTCCAATCCAGTGCTGGGGGCTGGGGAGCAGTACTTC.

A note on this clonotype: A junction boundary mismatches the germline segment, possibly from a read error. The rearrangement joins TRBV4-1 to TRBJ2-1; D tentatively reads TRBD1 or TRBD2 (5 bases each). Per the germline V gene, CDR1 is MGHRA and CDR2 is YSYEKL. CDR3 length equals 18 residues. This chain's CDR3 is CASSQEGRDVGWRNERFF. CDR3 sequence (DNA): TGCGCCAGCAGCCAAGAAGGCCGGGACGTTGGGTGGAGGAATGAGCGGTTCTTC.

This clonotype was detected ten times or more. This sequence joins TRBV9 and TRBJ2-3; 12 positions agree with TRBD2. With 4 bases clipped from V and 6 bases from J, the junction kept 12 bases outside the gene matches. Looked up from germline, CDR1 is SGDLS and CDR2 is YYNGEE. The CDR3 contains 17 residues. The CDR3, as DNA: TGTGCCAGCAGCCCCCCGGCTAGCGGGAGGGCCTGGGATACGCAGTATTTT. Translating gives CASSPPASGRAWDTQYF.

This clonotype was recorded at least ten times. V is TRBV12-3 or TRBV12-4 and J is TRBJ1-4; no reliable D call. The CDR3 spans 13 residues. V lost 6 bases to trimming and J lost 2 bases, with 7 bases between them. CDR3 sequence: CASRGLTNEKLFF. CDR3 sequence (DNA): TGTGCCAGCAGGGGTTTGACTAATGAAAAACTGTTTTTT.

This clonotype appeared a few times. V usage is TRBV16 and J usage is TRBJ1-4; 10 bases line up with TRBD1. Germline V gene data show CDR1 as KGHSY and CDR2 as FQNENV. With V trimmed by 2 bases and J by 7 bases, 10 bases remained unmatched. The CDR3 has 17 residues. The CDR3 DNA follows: TGTGCCAGCAGCCAACGTGGACAGGGGGTGGCAGGTGAAAAACTGTTTTTT. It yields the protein CASSQRGQGVAGEKLFF.

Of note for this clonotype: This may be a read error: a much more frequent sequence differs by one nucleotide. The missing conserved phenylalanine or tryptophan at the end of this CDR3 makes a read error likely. The CDR3 DNA reads as TGCGCCAGCAGCAGGGACAGCCGCACCTACGAGCAGTACTAC. This translates into CASSRDSRTYEQYY. V usage is TRBV5-1 and J usage is TRBJ2-7; 7 nucleotides match TRBD1. Germline values: CDR1 SGHRS, CDR2 YFSETQ. Losses at the gene ends were 4 bases for V and 2 bases for J; bases not matched to a gene: 6. This CDR3 spans 14 amino acids.

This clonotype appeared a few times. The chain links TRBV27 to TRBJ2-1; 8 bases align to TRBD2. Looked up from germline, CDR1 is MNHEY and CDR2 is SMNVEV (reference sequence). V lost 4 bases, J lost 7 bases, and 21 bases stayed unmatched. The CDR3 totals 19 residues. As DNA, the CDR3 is TGTGCCAGCAGTTCCTCCCTTGTAGGGCTGCATAGCGGGATAAATGAGCAGTTCTTC. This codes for CASSSSLVGLHSGINEQFF.

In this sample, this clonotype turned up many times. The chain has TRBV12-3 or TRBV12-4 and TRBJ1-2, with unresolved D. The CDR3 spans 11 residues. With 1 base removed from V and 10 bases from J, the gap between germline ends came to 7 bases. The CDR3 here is CASSLGRDYTF. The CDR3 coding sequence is TGTGCCAGCAGTTTAGGCCGGGACTACACCTTC.